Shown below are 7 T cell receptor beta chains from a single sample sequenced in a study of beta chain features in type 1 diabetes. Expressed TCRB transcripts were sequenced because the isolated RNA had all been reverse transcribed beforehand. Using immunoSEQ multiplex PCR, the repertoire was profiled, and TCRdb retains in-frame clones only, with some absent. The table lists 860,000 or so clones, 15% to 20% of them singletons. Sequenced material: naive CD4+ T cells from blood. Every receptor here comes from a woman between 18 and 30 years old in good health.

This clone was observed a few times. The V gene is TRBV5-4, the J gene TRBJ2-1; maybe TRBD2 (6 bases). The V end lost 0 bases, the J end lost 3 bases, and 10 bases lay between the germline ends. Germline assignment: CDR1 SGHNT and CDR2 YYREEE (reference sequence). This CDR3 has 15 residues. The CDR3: CASSLGGGIYNEQFF. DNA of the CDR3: TGTGCCAGCAGCTTGGGTGGCGGGATCTACAATGAGCAGTTCTTC.

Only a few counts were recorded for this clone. For the CDR3, the DNA is TGTGCCAGCAGCTCGGGGGAGTCCTACACAGATACGCAGTATTTT. Its translation: CASSSGESYTDTQYF. V is TRBV5-6 and J is TRBJ2-3, with a tentative D call TRBD2 (6 bases). The CDR3 runs 15 residues. The V end lost 3 bases, the J end lost 2 bases, and 13 bases lay between the germline ends. The germline V gene has CDR1 SGHDT and CDR2 YYEEEE.

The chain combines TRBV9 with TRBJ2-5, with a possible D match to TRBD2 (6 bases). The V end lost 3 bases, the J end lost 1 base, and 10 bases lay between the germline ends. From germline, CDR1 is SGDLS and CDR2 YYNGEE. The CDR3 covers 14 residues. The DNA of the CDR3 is TGTGCCAGCAGCGACGGGGACTTCCAAGAGACCCAGTACTTC. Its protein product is CASSDGDFQETQYF.

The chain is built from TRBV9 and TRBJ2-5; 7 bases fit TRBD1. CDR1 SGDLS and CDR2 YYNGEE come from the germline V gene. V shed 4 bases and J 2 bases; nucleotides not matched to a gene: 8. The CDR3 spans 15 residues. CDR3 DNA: TGTGCCAGCAGCCTTATACCGGGACAGCAAGAGACCCAGTACTTC. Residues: CASSLIPGQQETQYF. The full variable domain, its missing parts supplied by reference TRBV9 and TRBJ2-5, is DSGVTQTPKHLITATGQRVTLRCSPRSGDLSVYWYQQSLDQGLQFLIQYYNGEERAKGNILERFSAQQFPDLHSELNLSSLELGDSALYFCASSLIPGQQETQYFGPGTRLLVL.

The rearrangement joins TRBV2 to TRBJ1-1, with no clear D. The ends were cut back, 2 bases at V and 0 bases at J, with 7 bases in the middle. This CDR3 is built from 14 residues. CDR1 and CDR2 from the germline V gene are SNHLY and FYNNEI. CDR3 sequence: CASSENFLNTEAFF. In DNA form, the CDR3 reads TGTGCCAGCAGTGAAAATTTCCTGAACACTGAAGCTTTCTTT. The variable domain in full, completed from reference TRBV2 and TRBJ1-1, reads EPEVTQTPSHQVTQMGQEVILRCVPISNHLYFYWYRQILGQKVEFLVSFYNNEISEKSEIFDDQFSVERPDGSNFTLKIRSTKLEDSAMYFCASSENFLNTEAFFGQGTRLTVV.

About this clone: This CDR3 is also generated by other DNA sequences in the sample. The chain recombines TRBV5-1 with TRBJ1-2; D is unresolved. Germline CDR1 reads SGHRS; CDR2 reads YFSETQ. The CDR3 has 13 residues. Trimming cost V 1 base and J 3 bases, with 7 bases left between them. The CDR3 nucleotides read TGCGCCAGCAGCTTGTCCGGGGACTATGGCTACACCTTC. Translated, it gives CASSLSGDYGYTF.

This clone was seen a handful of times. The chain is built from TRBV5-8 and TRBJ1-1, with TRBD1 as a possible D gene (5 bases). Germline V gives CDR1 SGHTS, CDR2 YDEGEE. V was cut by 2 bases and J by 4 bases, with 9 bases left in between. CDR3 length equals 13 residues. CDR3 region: CASSLWGVTEAFF. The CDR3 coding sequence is TGTGCCAGCAGCTTATGGGGCGTCACTGAAGCTTTCTTT.